These T cell receptor beta chains were read from a single sample in a study of Graves' ophthalmopathy and Graves' hyperthyroidism. In TCRdb, the multiplex PCR reads were re-called with MiXCR into one record per CDR3 protein. This table holds about 600,000 distinct CDR3 sequences, 39% found once. Material: peripheral blood or thyroid tissue (not recorded which). The receptors come from an adult man with Graves' hyperthyroidism. The CDR3 runs from the conserved cysteine through the conserved F or W. A D gene is named only where the DNA matches it firmly. The size of a clone is reported for some rows only, either as once, few or many, or as a class for expanded clones.

TRBV20-1	TRBJ2-2	many	TRBD1	TGCAGTGCTCCCGGACAGGGGGAAAGTGGAGACACCGGGGAGCTGTTTTTT	CSAPGQGESGDTGELFF
TRBV7-9	TRBJ1-1	NA	TRBD1	TGTGCCAGCAGGGAAGGGGACAGGGGGAAGAACACTGAAGCTTTCTTT	CASREGDRGKNTEAFF
TRBV20-1	TRBJ2-7	many	TRBD2	TGCAGTGTGACTAGCGGGGAGGCCTACGAGCAGTACTTC	CSVTSGEAYEQYF
TRBV15	TRBJ2-5	NA	TRBD2	TGTGCCACCAGCAGCTTGGACGGGGGGAGGCAAGAGACCCAGTACTTC	CATSSLDGGRQETQYF
TRBV9	TRBJ1-2	many	TRBD1	TGTGCCAGCAGCGTAGAACCGGGACAGAACTATGGCTACACCTTC	CASSVEPGQNYGYTF
TRBV10-3	TRBJ2-7	many	NA	TGTGCCATCAGTGAGGAGAACAGCTACGAGCAGTACTTC	CAISEENSYEQYF
TRBV19	TRBJ2-2	many	NA	TGTGCCAGTAGTATATGGGGGCGCAGCACCGGGGAGCTGTTTTTT	CASSIWGRSTGELFF
TRBV29-1	TRBJ2-2	many	NA	TGCAGCGTTGAATGGGTGGCCGGGGAGCTGTTTTTT	CSVEWVAGELFF
TRBV19	TRBJ1-5	few	TRBD1	TGTGCCAGTAGTATAGATGGGACAGGGGTTGGGAACAATCAGCCCCAGCATTTT	CASSIDGTGVGNNQPQHF
TRBV20-1	TRBJ2-5	many	TRBD2	TGCAGTGCTAGAGATAGCGGGGGGGCCGGAGAGACCCAGTACTTC	CSARDSGGAGETQYF
TRBV7-6	TRBJ2-5	NA	TRBD1	TGTGCCAGCAGCTTGGACAGGGGGCGTGGGACCCAGTACTTC	CASSLDRGRGTQYF
TRBV20-1	TRBJ2-7	many	TRBD2	TGCAGTGCCGCGGGACTAGCGGGAGGAAAATCCTCCTACGAGCAGTACTTC	CSAAGLAGGKSSYEQYF
TRBV19	TRBJ1-6	many	NA	TGTGCCAGTAGTCCTACAGGGCGAAATTCACCCCTCCACTTT	CASSPTGRNSPLHF
TRBV5-1	TRBJ2-7	NA	NA	TGCGCCAGCAGACCCAGACAGGAGTCCTACGAGCAGTACTTC	CASRPRQESYEQYF
TRBV7-3	TRBJ2-5	many	NA	TGTGCCAGCAGCCCCGGCCCATGGGGAGCCCAGTACTTC	CASSPGPWGAQYF
TRBV7-8	TRBJ1-6	many	TRBD1	TGTGCCAGCAGATCCGGGACAGGGGTTCGATCACCCCTCCACTTT	CASRSGTGVRSPLHF
TRBV7-9	TRBJ2-7	many	NA	TGTGCCAGCAGCTCCCCCGATTCGGACAGCTACGAGCAGTACTTC	CASSSPDSDSYEQYF
TRBV6-5	TRBJ1-1	many	NA	TGTGCCAGCAGTTACGCTTCAGGCGTGAGGACTGAAGCTTTCTTT	CASSYASGVRTEAFF
TRBV7-4	TRBJ2-3	NA	TRBD2	TGTGCCAGCAGCGTTCCTGGACTAGCGGCCACAGATACGCAGTATTTT	CASSVPGLAATDTQYF
TRBV29-1	TRBJ2-5	NA	NA	TGCAGCGTCACCCGAACCCAAGAGACCCAGTACTTC	CSVTRTQETQYF
TRBV20-1	TRBJ2-7	few	NA	TGCAGTGCTAGAGGGGACAAACGCCCCTTCTACGAGCAGTACTTC	CSARGDKRPFYEQYF
TRBV29-1	TRBJ2-5	many	TRBD1	TGCAGCGTTGAAGTGACCGGGACAGGGAAAGAGACCCAGTACTTC	CSVEVTGTGKETQYF
TRBV2	TRBJ2-1	NA	TRBD2	TGTGCCAGCGCCCTTCTAGCGGGTCGTTACAATGAGCAGTTCTTC	CASALLAGRYNEQFF
TRBV12-3/TRBV12-4	TRBJ2-5	many	TRBD1	TGTGCCAGCAGTACTGACAGGGGACAAGAGACCCAGTACTTC	CASSTDRGQETQYF
TRBV13	TRBJ1-2	few	TRBD1	TGTGCCAGCAGCCCCGGGACAGGGTGGTATGGCTACACCTTC	CASSPGTGWYGYTF
TRBV20-1	TRBJ2-5	NA	TRBD2	TGCAGTGCTAGAGATCCCGGGACTAGCTATGATGAGACCCAGTACTTC	CSARDPGTSYDETQYF
TRBV7-9	TRBJ2-7	few	NA	TGTGCCAGCAGCCTCAACCGGGCAGGCCGAACCTACGAGCAGTACTTC	CASSLNRAGRTYEQYF
TRBV15	TRBJ1-5	many	NA	TGTGCCACCAGCAGAGAGGTCAGCCCTTCCCAGCCCCAGCATTTT	CATSREVSPSQPQHF
TRBV2	TRBJ2-5	once	NA	TGTGCCAGCGGGGGGCCTTTAAGGGAGACCCAGTACTTC	CASGGPLRETQYF
TRBV4-1	TRBJ2-7	NA	NA	TGCGCCAGCAGCCAACGGGCAGGGGACTACGAGCAGTACTTC	CASSQRAGDYEQYF
TRBV29-1	TRBJ1-3	many	NA	TGCAGCGGGAGGTCTGGAAACACCATATATTTT	CSGRSGNTIYF
TRBV28	TRBJ2-7	NA	NA	TGTGCCAGCAGTTTCATCGGGGCGGTTTTGCAGTACTTC	CASSFIGAVLQYF
TRBV7-6	TRBJ2-3	few	TRBD2	TGTGCCAGCAGCGACAGACTAGCGGGGGGCCCAGATACGCAGTATTTT	CASSDRLAGGPDTQYF
TRBV10-3	TRBJ2-2	NA	NA	TGTGCCATCAAAAGTTCACCCGGGGAGCTGTTTTTT	CAIKSSPGELFF
TRBV28	TRBJ1-2	many	NA	TGTGCCAGCAGTCGAATCCTGGACAGCGGCTACACCTTC	CASSRILDSGYTF
TRBV19	TRBJ1-6	NA	TRBD1	TGTGCCAGTAGTACCTATCTGACAGGGGGGAATTCACCCCTCCACTTT	CASSTYLTGGNSPLHF
TRBV2	TRBJ2-1	once	TRBD2	TGTGCCAGCAGCGAATCCGATAGCGGGGTGTCCTACAATGAGCAGTTCTTC	CASSESDSGVSYNEQFF
TRBV5-8	TRBJ1-1	few	NA	TGTGCCAGCAGCCCGTGGACCGGCCGAATGAGTACTGAAGCTTTCTTT	CASSPWTGRMSTEAFF
TRBV18	TRBJ1-2	NA	NA	TGTGCCAGCTCACCACCGCAGGAGGGGGATTTCGCGGGCTACACCTTC	CASSPPQEGDFAGYTF
TRBV20-1	TRBJ2-7	NA	TRBD2	TGCAGTGCTTCCGACGGCCTAGCGGCCAGCTCCTACGAGCAGTACTTC	CSASDGLAASSYEQYF
TRBV11-3	TRBJ2-7	few	NA	TGTGCCAGCAGCCCATCTTGGGACTCCGGGGTCCCAACCTACGAGCAGTACTTC	CASSPSWDSGVPTYEQYF
TRBV24-1	TRBJ2-2	few	NA	TGTGCCACCAGTACCGACGGCACCGGGGAGCTGTTTTTT	CATSTDGTGELFF
TRBV29-1	TRBJ1-2	NA	NA	TGCAGCAGTGAATTGGGGGCGCAAGGCTACACCTTC	CSSELGAQGYTF
TRBV11-2	TRBJ2-7	NA	TRBD2	TGTGCCAGCAGCCCCTCTAGGGCTAGCGGGGAGCGGGGACAATACGAGCAGTACTTC	CASSPSRASGERGQYEQYF
TRBV12-3/TRBV12-4	TRBJ1-1	many	TRBD1	TGTGCCAGCAGTTTAGGCTCAGGGGGCAGGGCTTTCTTT	CASSLGSGGRAFF
TRBV7-8	TRBJ2-2	many	TRBD2	TGTGCCAGCAGCTTCAGCGGGGGGGACACCGGGGAGCTGTTTTTT	CASSFSGGDTGELFF
TRBV7-9	TRBJ1-1	many	NA	TGTGCCAGCAGCTTAGGTCTCGTCCCGGGGACTGAAGCTTTCTTT	CASSLGLVPGTEAFF
TRBV5-1	TRBJ1-1	NA	NA	TGCGCCAGCAGCCGCCGGGGGGGCAACACTGAAGCTTTCTTT	CASSRRGGNTEAFF
TRBV20-1	TRBJ1-1	many	NA	TGCAGTGCTAGAGATGGGGGGAACACTGAAGCTTTCTTT	CSARDGGNTEAFF
TRBV10-3	TRBJ2-2	NA	TRBD1	TGTGCCAGCAGACACCCGGGACAGGGGCCGAACACCGGGGAGCTGTTTTTT	CASRHPGQGPNTGELFF
TRBV2	TRBJ2-2	once	TRBD2	TGTGCCAGCAGCGCCCTGGGACTAGCGGGAGCTGACGGGGAGCTGTTTTTT	CASSALGLAGADGELFF
TRBV2	TRBJ1-5	many	NA	TGTGCCAGCATGAGGGATAGCAATCAGCCCCAGCATTTT	CASMRDSNQPQHF